What follows describes a single TCR beta chain. The antigen is undetermined. The CDR3 covers 14 residues. Unmatched junction bases numbered 4, after V lost 7 bases and J lost 4 bases. CDR1 is MDHEN, CDR2 SYDVKM, per germline. It was RNA transcripts that yielded the amplified TCR beta CDR3 regions. The HTBI primer set served for first-round RT-PCR of the TCR CDR3. TCRdb fed the multiplex PCR reads into MiXCR, producing one record per CDR3 protein. The sample has roughly 500,000 distinct CDR3 sequences, under 60% seen once. This entry comes from a study of T cells in Graves' hyperthyroidism and ophthalmopathy. Study-wide results and caveats: Researchers report that a 13 V-J model separated ophthalmopathy from stable hyperthyroidism.

Specimen: peripheral blood or thyroid tissue (not recorded which). The rearrangement uses TRBV28 and TRBJ2-6; 7 bases align to TRBD1. This sequence originates from an adult woman with Graves' disease, either hyperthyroidism or ophthalmopathy (not recorded which). The CDR3 nucleotides are TGTGCCAGCAATGACAGGGTAGGGGCCAACGTCCTGACTTTC. Translation gives CASNDRVGANVLTF.